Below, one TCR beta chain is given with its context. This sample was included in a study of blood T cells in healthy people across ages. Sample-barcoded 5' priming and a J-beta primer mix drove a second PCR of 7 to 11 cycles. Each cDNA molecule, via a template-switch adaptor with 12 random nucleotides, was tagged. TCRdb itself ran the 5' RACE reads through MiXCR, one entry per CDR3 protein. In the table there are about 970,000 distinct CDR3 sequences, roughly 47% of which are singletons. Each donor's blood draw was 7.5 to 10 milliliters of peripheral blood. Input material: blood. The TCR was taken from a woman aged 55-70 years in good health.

CDR3 sequence (DNA): TGTGCCAGCAGTCGCCCGGCTAGGGGTACGCAGTATTTT. Amino acids: CASSRPARGTQYF. The chain combines TRBV6-5 with TRBJ2-3; D perhaps matches TRBD1 (5 bases). The CDR3 runs to 13 residues. From germline, CDR1 is MNHEY and CDR2 SVGAGI. V was cut by 5 bases and J by 8 bases, with 14 bases left in between.